This TCR beta chain was retrieved from a study of shared clonotypes between healthy human individuals. A remark on this clone: Its antigen remains unidentified.

V was trimmed by 3 bases and J by 4 bases, leaving 15 bases between them. The CDR3 loop spans 15 amino acids. Germline CDR1 reads KGHSH; CDR2 reads LQKENI. TCRdb keeps only in-frame clones here, not all; method: immunoSEQ multiplex PCR. The sample contains roughly 890,000 clones, 80% to 95% of which appear only once. As defined, naive CD8 cells were CD45RO-negative and positively selected for CCR7, with terminally differentiated effector memory CD45RA+ cells excluded. Findings and caveats of the study: The diversity represented, both genetic and in exposure history, was limited by few donors. A handful of donors shared 5% to 5.5% of their naive CD4 clonotypes.

Material: naive CD8+ T cells sorted from blood. The clonotype was recovered from a man aged 30 to 45 in good health. The V gene is TRBV18, the J gene TRBJ1-1, with D hard to call. For the CDR3, the DNA is TGTGCCAGCTCACCCCCGCTGGCTCCGCGCACTGAAGCTTTCTTT. Encoded protein: CASSPPLAPRTEAFF. Using reference TRBV18 and TRBJ1-1 for the parts outside the CDR3, the full variable domain is NAGVMQNPRHLVRRRGQEARLRCSPMKGHSHVYWYRQLPEEGLKFMVYLQKENIIDESGMPKERFSAEFPKEGPSILRIQQVVRGDSAAYFCASSPPLAPRTEAFFGQGTRLTVV.